These 27 T cell receptor beta chains were all obtained from the same sample, sequenced in a study of PD-1 blockade in mismatch repair-deficient tumors. Generated by immunoSEQ multiplex PCR, the TCRdb table keeps only in-frame clones and is missing some. The table lists some 22,000 clones, about 83% of them singletons. Material: peripheral blood, obtained 2 weeks after starting pembrolizumab. The receptors shown here come from an adult with mismatch repair-deficient cancer.

This sequence joins TRBV27 and TRBJ2-2, with 7 bases lining up with TRBD1. The trim removed 4 bases at V and 4 bases at J, leaving 6 bases unmatched. This CDR3 region has 15 residues. Germline-derived CDR1 and CDR2 are MNHEY and SMNVEV (reference sequence). The CDR3 is CASSSRGGLTGELFF. The DNA for the CDR3 is TGTGCCAGCAGTTCGCGAGGGGGCCTCACCGGGGAGCTGTTTTTT.

The chain links TRBV27 to TRBJ2-7, with 9 bases lining up with TRBD1. This CDR3 contains 13 residues. V trimming: 6 bases; J trimming: 5 bases; junction bases outside the gene matches: 5. Germline lookup yields CDR1 MNHEY and CDR2 SMNVEV (reference sequence). This CDR3 reads CASRRTGVHEQYF. The DNA for the CDR3 is TGTGCCAGCAGAAGGACAGGGGTCCACGAGCAGTACTTC.

This clone was counted a few times. The chain links TRBV6-1 to TRBJ2-7, with 8 bases fitting TRBD1. J gave up 3 bases and V 5 bases, and 6 bases lay outside the gene matches. Germline assignment: CDR1 MNHNS and CDR2 SASEGT. This CDR3 comprises 14 residues. The CDR3 loop reads CASSLDRDLYEQYF. The CDR3 DNA is TGTGCCAGCAGTCTGGACAGGGACCTCTACGAGCAGTACTTC.

The chain carries TRBV25-1 and TRBJ2-1, with 7 bases aligning to TRBD2. V was pared by 7 bases and J by 9 bases, with 3 bases of the junction left unmatched. This CDR3 comprises 11 residues. Germline V CDR1 and CDR2: MGHDK, SYGVNS. As DNA, the CDR3 is TGTGCCAGCAAGGGAGGGATTGAGCAGTTCTTC. Translated: CASKGGIEQFF.

The V gene is TRBV10-3, the J gene TRBJ2-7; TRBD1 matches at 9 bases. The J segment lost 4 bases and the V segment lost 6 bases, leaving 4 bases of the junction unmatched. Germline V gene lookup returns CDR1 ENHRY and CDR2 SYGVKD. CDR3 length: 13 amino acids. The CDR3 reads CAIRGQGWYEQYF. CDR3 DNA sequence: TGTGCCATCAGGGGACAGGGCTGGTACGAGCAGTACTTC.

V and J are TRBV6-5 and TRBJ1-4; D uncertain. The CDR3 has 15 amino acids. The germline CDR1 and CDR2 sequences are MNHEY and SVGAGI. Trimming stripped 0 bases from V and 8 bases from J, with 13 bases between. The CDR3 DNA sequence: TGTGCCAGCAGTTACTCAGCGGCCCCGAAAGAAAAACTGTTTTTT. This translates into CASSYSAAPKEKLFF.

Comments on this clone: Compared with germline, one end of the junction differs, possibly owing to a read error. The gene calls are TRBV5-1 and TRBJ2-7; 7 positions match TRBD2. Germline CDR1 is SGHRS and CDR2 is YFSETQ. The CDR3 covers 14 residues. The CDR3 loop reads CASSLGLSFEEQYF. CDR3 DNA: TGCGCCAGCAGTTTGGGACTAAGTTTTGAAGAGCAGTACTTC.

The rearrangement links TRBV11-2 to TRBJ1-1; 9 nucleotides line up with TRBD1. V lost 5 bases, J lost 10 bases, and 5 bases stayed unmatched. CDR3 length: 12 amino acids. In germline, CDR1 is SGHAT, CDR2 FQNNGV. The CDR3 region has the DNA TGTGCCAGCAGCGGGGACAGGGCTGCAGCTTTCTTT. Residues: CASSGDRAAAFF.

This clone is a singleton in its sample. CDR3 region: CAWTHVGFDRSSYNEQFF. DNA for the CDR3: TGTGCCTGGACTCATGTGGGCTTTGACAGGAGCTCCTACAATGAGCAGTTCTTC. J is TRBJ2-1 and V is TRBV30; D may be TRBD1 (6 bases). The germline V gene encodes CDR1 GTSNPN and CDR2 SVGIG (reference sequence). This CDR3 contains 18 residues. The germline V and J ends were trimmed by 4 bases and 0 bases, with 22 bases remaining between them.

The chain uses TRBV5-1 and TRBJ2-6, with D perhaps matching TRBD1 (5 bases). This CDR3 comprises 15 residues. Trimming pared 1 base from V and 0 bases from J, leaving 5 bases between. CDR1 is SGHRS and CDR2 is YFSETQ in the germline V gene. The CDR3 spells CASSLTGSGANVLTF. As DNA, the CDR3 is TGCGCCAGCAGCTTGACAGGCTCTGGGGCCAACGTCCTGACTTTC.

The V gene is TRBV19, the J gene TRBJ2-1, with 14 bases lining up with TRBD2. J was trimmed by 9 bases and V by 2 bases; bases with no gene match: 9. This CDR3 spans 17 amino acids. Germline CDR1 reads LNHDA; CDR2 reads SQIVND (reference sequence). In nucleotides, the CDR3 is TGTGCCAGTAGTATATCCGGGACTAGCGGGAGTATGGGTGAGCAGTTCTTC. Translated, it gives CASSISGTSGSMGEQFF.

A remark on this clone: Compared with germline, one end of the junction differs, possibly owing to a read error. The genes are TRBV6-1 and TRBJ1-1; 7 bases are a match to TRBD1. The CDR3 sequence is 16 residues long. The V gene's germline CDR1 is MNHNS and CDR2 SASEGT. The CDR3 nucleotides read TGTGCCAGCAGTGACCCTGGGGAGGGGGCACGCTTACAACCTGACTTT. Its protein product is CASSDPGEGARLQPDF.

The chain uses TRBV6-1 and TRBJ2-7; tentatively, D is TRBD2 (6 bases). V was pared by 1 base and J by 0 bases, with 7 bases between. CDR3 length equals 14 residues. The germline V gene encodes CDR1 MNHNS and CDR2 SASEGT. CDR3 coding DNA: TGTGCCAGCAGTGAAGGGACTAACTCCTACGAGCAGTACTTC. It translates to CASSEGTNSYEQYF.

This clone was seen only once. The chain joins TRBV5-1 to TRBJ2-3, with 9 positions matching TRBD1. Germline CDR1 is SGHRS and CDR2 is YFSETQ. V trimming: 7 bases; J trimming: 0 bases; junction bases outside the gene matches: 3. The CDR3 extends over 14 amino acids. The CDR3 DNA is TGCGCCAGCCGGACAGGGGCCAGCACAGATACGCAGTATTTT. It is translated as CASRTGASTDTQYF.

The rearrangement uses TRBV30 and TRBJ1-1; a possible D gene is TRBD1 (5 bases). In germline, CDR1 is GTSNPN, CDR2 SVGIG (reference sequence). The V end lost 5 bases, the J end lost 0 bases, and 10 bases lay between the germline ends. The CDR3 sequence is 13 residues long. CDR3 DNA: TGTGCCTGGGACAGTAGGATGAACACTGAAGCTTTCTTT. Translating gives CAWDSRMNTEAFF.

The rearrangement joins TRBV6-1 to TRBJ1-1, with 8 bases matching TRBD1. Per the germline V gene, CDR1 is MNHNS and CDR2 is SASEGT. J lost 0 bases, V lost 1 base, and 7 bases had no gene match. The CDR3 loop spans 17 amino acids. The CDR3 sequence is CASSEGLRGQVNTEAFF. Here the CDR3 DNA reads TGTGCCAGCAGTGAAGGTCTCAGGGGGCAGGTGAACACTGAAGCTTTCTTT.

The CDR3 region is CSAGRSGYTF. In DNA form, the CDR3 reads TGCAGTGCTGGGCGGTCTGGCTACACCTTC. The chain employs TRBV20-1 and TRBJ1-2; unclear D gene. This CDR3 is built from 10 residues. Trimming removed 5 bases at V and 7 bases at J, with 8 bases between. The germline gives CDR1 DFQATT, CDR2 SNEGSKA (reference sequence).

The chain has TRBV4-2 and TRBJ1-1; unclear D gene. The CDR3 covers 15 residues. The germline V gene has CDR1 LGHNA and CDR2 YNFKEQ. V was trimmed by 1 base and J by 2 bases, leaving 11 bases between them. The CDR3 coding sequence is TGTGCCAGCAGCCAAGCCCAAAGGGTCAACACTGAAGCTTTCTTT. Translation gives CASSQAQRVNTEAFF.

The chain combines TRBV30 with TRBJ2-7; D possibly corresponds to TRBD1 (7 bases). The CDR3 totals 14 residues. Trimming shortened V by 5 bases and J by 4 bases, and 18 bases separated the two germline ends. The germline gives CDR1 GTSNPN, CDR2 SVGIG (reference sequence). In nucleotides, the CDR3 is TGTGCCTGGGAACCCCAGGGGGGAGAATACGAGCAGTACTTC. It encodes CAWEPQGGEYEQYF.

The chain carries TRBV6-1 and TRBJ2-3, with a weak D call TRBD2 (7 bases). The CDR3 runs to 17 residues. V was cut by 0 bases and J by 0 bases, with 13 bases left in between. From germline, CDR1 is MNHNS and CDR2 SASEGT. CDR3 in amino acids: CASSEARGGGSTDTQYF. CDR3 DNA: TGTGCCAGCAGTGAAGCGCGAGGGGGAGGGAGCACAGATACGCAGTATTTT.

This rearrangement joins TRBV6-6 to TRBJ2-1; D is ambiguous. CDR1 is MNHNY, CDR2 SVGAGI, per germline (reference sequence). The CDR3 has 11 residues. Trimming cost V 5 bases and J 12 bases, with 11 bases left between them. The CDR3, as DNA: TGTGCCAGCAGTCTCGGTCTCGGGCAGTTCTTC. This sequence encodes CASSLGLGQFF.

The chain employs TRBV5-1 and TRBJ1-2, with 7 bases that match TRBD1. The CDR3 spans 17 residues. CDR1 SGHRS and CDR2 YFSETQ come from the germline V gene. Losses at the gene ends were 3 bases for V and 2 bases for J; bases not matched to a gene: 13. CDR3 residues: CASSSSRQGESNYGYTF. CDR3 nucleotides: TGCGCCAGCAGCTCCTCCCGACAGGGAGAAAGCAACTATGGCTACACCTTC.

The rearrangement joins TRBV7-6 to TRBJ2-7, with 12 positions matching TRBD2. Germline V lookup: CDR1 SGHVS, CDR2 FNYEAQ. The CDR3 contains 18 residues. Trimming at V came to 4 bases and at J to 4 bases, leaving 14 bases not matched to a gene. The CDR3 is CASSSLGTSGFRIYEQYF. The CDR3 DNA is TGTGCCAGCAGCTCCCTCGGGACTAGCGGGTTTCGGATTTACGAGCAGTACTTC. The full variable domain, in which reference TRBV7-6 and TRBJ2-7 provide the parts outside the CDR3, is GAGVSQSPRYKVTKRGQDVALRCDPISGHVSLYWYRQALGQGPEFLTYFNYEAQQDKSGLPNDRFSAERPEGSISTLTIQRTEQRDSAMYRCASSSLGTSGFRIYEQYFGPGTRLTVT.

V usage is TRBV7-3 and J usage is TRBJ2-3; 8 positions match TRBD2. The J segment lost 3 bases and the V segment lost 2 bases, leaving 4 bases of the junction unmatched. This CDR3 contains 15 residues. CDR1 is SGHTA, CDR2 FQGTGA, per germline. The CDR3, as DNA: TGTGCCAGCAGCTTACAGGGACTAGAAACAGATACGCAGTATTTT. As protein: CASSLQGLETDTQYF.

The rearrangement uses TRBV7-8 and TRBJ1-2; 7 bases align to TRBD1. V shed 4 bases, J shed 3 bases, and the junction held 11 bases outside the gene matches. The CDR3 is 16 residues long. Per the germline V gene, CDR1 is SGHVS and CDR2 is FQNEAQ. The CDR3 here is CASSSQGVWRDYGYTF. Here the CDR3 DNA reads TGTGCCAGCAGCTCCCAGGGGGTGTGGAGGGACTATGGCTACACCTTC.

This chain uses TRBV2 with TRBJ2-3; D not resolved. CDR1 and CDR2 (germline): SNHLY, FYNNEI. This CDR3 spans 11 amino acids. V dropped 4 bases and J dropped 6 bases, with 5 bases sitting between them. The CDR3 loop reads CASSALDTQYF. CDR3 DNA sequence: TGTGCCAGCAGTGCACTGGATACGCAGTATTTT.

V gene TRBV4-1 combines with J gene TRBJ2-3; D may be TRBD1 (6 bases). The CDR3 runs to 15 residues. CDR1 MGHRA and CDR2 YSYEKL come from the germline V gene. Trimming pared 3 bases from V and 2 bases from J, leaving 12 bases between. The CDR3 nucleotides are TGCGCCAGCAGCCAGAGGACAGCGACCACAGATACGCAGTATTTT. This sequence encodes CASSQRTATTDTQYF.